This entry is about one TCR beta chain. Its cognate antigen is unknown. The data belong to a study of T-cell reconstitution after alpha-beta-depleted transplantation in children. Trimming removed 3 bases at V and 5 bases at J, with 14 bases between. The CDR3 loop spans 14 amino acids. The authors prepared the TCRbeta library with unique molecular identifiers. TCRdb independently ran MiXCR on the PCR reads; one entry per CDR3 protein. The sample consists of hundreds of thousands of distinct CDR3 sequences, about 17% of them appearing once. Study-wide results and limits: Reportedly, only several hundred clones from non-depleted graft cells drove alpha-beta T-cell counts at about two months. Diversity and T-cell counts at one year after transplant derived mostly from new T cells.

This chain connects TRBV12-3 or TRBV12-4 to TRBJ2-7; no clear D gene. This clonotype was sampled from a male patient aged 2 to 9 who had a stem cell transplant for acute lymphoblastic leukemia, so the T cells may come from the graft donor. The sequencing used PBMCs, mostly from graft donor cells, collected 360 days after TCRalphabeta/CD19-depleted stem cell transplant. CDR3 amino acids: CASSFLRSWDEQYF. The CDR3 DNA reads TGTGCCAGCAGTTTTCTCAGGTCCTGGGACGAGCAGTACTTC.